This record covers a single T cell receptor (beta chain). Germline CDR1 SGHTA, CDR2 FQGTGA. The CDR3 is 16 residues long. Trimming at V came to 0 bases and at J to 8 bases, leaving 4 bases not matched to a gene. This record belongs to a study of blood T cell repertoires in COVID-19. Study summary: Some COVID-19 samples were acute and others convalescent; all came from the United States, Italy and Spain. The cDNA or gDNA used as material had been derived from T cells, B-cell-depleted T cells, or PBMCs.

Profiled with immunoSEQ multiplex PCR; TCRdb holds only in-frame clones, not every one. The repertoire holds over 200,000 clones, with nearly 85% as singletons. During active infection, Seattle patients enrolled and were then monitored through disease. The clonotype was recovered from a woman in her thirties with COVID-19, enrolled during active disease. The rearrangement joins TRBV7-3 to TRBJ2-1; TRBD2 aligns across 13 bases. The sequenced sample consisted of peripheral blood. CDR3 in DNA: TGTGCCAGCAGCTTAACACTAGCGGGAGGGATCGATGAGCAGTTCTTC. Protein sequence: CASSLTLAGGIDEQFF.